These 27 T cell receptor beta chains were sequenced from one sample in a study of control samples from healthy donors and cancer patients. Repertoires were generated with immunoSEQ multiplex PCR, while TCRdb's copy carries only in-frame clones and drops some. The table lists about 98,000 clones, around 82% of them singletons, with 1.5% to 2.5% in the top ten. Material for sequencing was blood. Every receptor here comes from a man between 60 and 75 years old in good health.

The chain couples TRBV20-1 to TRBJ2-1, with 8 bases fitting TRBD1. V was pared by 3 bases and J by 3 bases, with 10 bases of the junction left unmatched. CDR3 length: 16 amino acids. Germline CDR1 and CDR2: DFQATT and SNEGSKA (reference sequence). CDR3 in amino acids: CSASGGETGDYNEQFF. CDR3 DNA sequence: TGCAGTGCTAGTGGGGGCGAGACAGGGGACTACAATGAGCAGTTCTTC.

This rearrangement joins TRBV5-6 to TRBJ2-5; no definite D call. This CDR3 spans 13 amino acids. V gave up 1 base and J gave up 4 bases, with 8 bases separating them. Germline V CDR1 and CDR2: SGHDT, YYEEEE. The CDR3 sequence: CASSLRSGETQYF. The CDR3, as DNA: TGTGCCAGCAGCTTGCGGAGTGGAGAGACCCAGTACTTC.

The V gene is TRBV3-1 (or the pseudogene TRBV3-2), the J gene TRBJ2-3, with no clear D. This CDR3 spans 15 amino acids. V gave up 0 bases and J gave up 2 bases, with 9 bases separating them. The germline V gene encodes CDR1 LGHDT and CDR2 YNNKEL (reference sequence). The CDR3 is CASSQDRLTTDTQYF. Here the CDR3 DNA reads TGTGCCAGCAGCCAAGATCGTTTGACCACAGATACGCAGTATTTT.

The chain employs TRBV18 and TRBJ2-3; D is undetermined. The CDR3 contains 14 residues. V lost 0 bases and J lost 8, with 12 bases in between. Per germline, CDR1 KGHSH and CDR2 LQKENI. CDR3 loop: CASSPPESKVTQYF. CDR3 bases: TGTGCCAGCTCACCACCGGAGAGTAAAGTTACGCAGTATTTT. Using reference TRBV18 and TRBJ2-3 for the parts outside the CDR3, the full variable domain is NAGVMQNPRHLVRRRGQEARLRCSPMKGHSHVYWYRQLPEEGLKFMVYLQKENIIDESGMPKERFSAEFPKEGPSILRIQQVVRGDSAAYFCASSPPESKVTQYFGPGTRLTVL.

The V gene is TRBV24-1, the J gene TRBJ2-3; 7 bases align to TRBD1. Germline V gene data show CDR1 as KGHDR and CDR2 as SFDVKD. V lost 5 bases and J lost 4; bases outside the gene matches: 8. The CDR3 loop spans 15 amino acids. The CDR3 here is CATSVGGGWPDTQYF. CDR3 coding DNA: TGTGCCACCAGTGTAGGGGGCGGGTGGCCAGATACGCAGTATTTT.

The rearrangement links TRBV7-9 to TRBJ2-3; no clear D gene. Germline CDR1 SEHNR, CDR2 FQNEAQ (reference sequence). The V end was cut by 2 bases, the J end by 0 bases, with 12 bases between. CDR3 length: 16 amino acids. DNA for the CDR3: TGTGCCAGCAGCTTACCTACTGCGGAAAGCACAGATACGCAGTATTTT. It encodes CASSLPTAESTDTQYF.

The chain links TRBV2 to TRBJ2-7; no firm D call. Looked up from germline, CDR1 is SNHLY and CDR2 is FYNNEI. V dropped 10 bases and J dropped 0 bases, with 19 bases sitting between them. The CDR3 spans 15 residues. CDR3: CATTGTWQPSYEQYF. In DNA, the CDR3 is TGTGCCACCACCGGAACGTGGCAACCCTCCTACGAGCAGTACTTC.

The gene calls are TRBV6-5 and TRBJ2-5; tentatively, D is TRBD1 (6 bases). CDR3 length: 12 residues. V dropped 6 bases and J dropped 3 bases, with 8 bases sitting between them. Germline V gene sequence: CDR1 MNHEY, CDR2 SVGAGI. DNA for the CDR3: TGTGCCAGCAGCCAGGGGAAAGAGACCCAGTACTTC. Residues: CASSQGKETQYF.

The chain links TRBV19 to TRBJ2-1; 12 bases map to TRBD2. The CDR3 extends over 14 amino acids. The V gene end was trimmed by 6 bases and the J gene end by 4 bases; junction bases not matched to a gene: 1. CDR1 and CDR2 (germline): LNHDA, SQIVND (reference sequence). For the CDR3, the DNA is TGTGCCAGTAGGGGGACTAGCGGGTACAATGAGCAGTTCTTC. The encoded protein is CASRGTSGYNEQFF.

The V and J genes are TRBV2 and TRBJ1-2; 9 nucleotides align to TRBD1. CDR1 is SNHLY and CDR2 is FYNNEI in the germline V gene. The V gene end was trimmed by 4 bases and the J gene end by 6 bases; junction bases not matched to a gene: 6. The CDR3 sequence is 14 residues long. CDR3: CASSGEDRGHGYTF. The CDR3 bases are TGTGCCAGCAGTGGGGAGGACAGGGGCCATGGCTACACCTTC.

This clone has only one observation. This chain connects TRBV12-5 to TRBJ2-1; 9 bases are shared with TRBD2. CDR1 LGHNT and CDR2 FRNRAP come from the germline V gene. The CDR3 contains 15 residues. V shed 5 bases, J shed 2 bases, and the junction held 4 bases outside the gene matches. CDR3 nucleotides: TGTGCTAGTGGTGCGCGGGGGGGACCCTACAATGAGCAGTTCTTC. It codes for CASGARGGPYNEQFF.

This clone was counted once. The chain recombines TRBV30 with TRBJ1-3; the match to TRBD1 covers 9 bases. Trimming removed 2 bases from V and 2 bases from J; junction bases left unmatched: 7. Germline values: CDR1 GTSNPN, CDR2 SVGIG (reference sequence). This CDR3 region has 16 residues. The CDR3 DNA reads TGTGCCTGGAGTAATGAAAGGACAGGGGCTGGAAACACCATATATTTT. Translated: CAWSNERTGAGNTIYF.

The chain combines TRBV19 with TRBJ1-1; 10 nucleotides match TRBD1. Per the germline V gene, CDR1 is LNHDA and CDR2 is SQIVND (reference sequence). The J segment lost 6 bases and the V segment lost 6 bases, leaving 4 bases of the junction unmatched. The CDR3 loop spans 13 amino acids. The CDR3 sequence is CASRPGQGAEAFF. In DNA, the CDR3 is TGTGCCAGTAGGCCCGGACAGGGGGCTGAAGCTTTCTTT.

The chain uses TRBV2 and TRBJ2-5; a weak D match, TRBD2 (5 bases). The CDR3 spans 15 residues. Per germline, CDR1 SNHLY and CDR2 FYNNEI. V was pared by 6 bases and J by 5 bases, with 19 bases between. CDR3 amino acids: CASRATTGTLETQYF. The CDR3, as DNA: TGTGCCAGCAGAGCTACGACGGGAACCCTGGAGACCCAGTACTTC.

The gene calls are TRBV30 and TRBJ2-5; the D is unclear. The germline gives CDR1 GTSNPN, CDR2 SVGIG (reference sequence). This CDR3 has 12 residues. Trimming removed 0 bases from V and 5 bases from J, with 7 bases in between. CDR3 nucleotide sequence: TGTGCCTGGAGTGTTCTTACCGAGACCCAGTACTTC. Its translation is CAWSVLTETQYF.

The chain links TRBV30 to TRBJ2-7; 8 bases are shared with TRBD2. This CDR3 has 14 amino acids. CDR1 and CDR2 (germline): GTSNPN, SVGIG (reference sequence). J was trimmed by 3 bases and V by 1 base; bases with no gene match: 5. CDR3 nucleotides: TGTGCCTGGAGTGGGGGCGGGGGGCTCTACGAGCAGTACTTC. Translation: CAWSGGGGLYEQYF.

There are a few counts of this clone. The chain has TRBV10-3 and TRBJ1-3; tentatively, D is TRBD1 (6 bases). Trimming pared 6 bases from V and 0 bases from J, leaving 18 bases between. The CDR3 spans 17 residues. Looked up from germline, CDR1 is ENHRY and CDR2 is SYGVKD. The CDR3 DNA follows: TGTGCCATCAGCGGGGGCGGAGGTCCAAGCTCTGGAAACACCATATATTTT. This encodes CAISGGGGPSSGNTIYF.

This CDR3 reads CAWSPGTQSNQPQHF. As DNA, the CDR3 is TGTGCCTGGAGTCCAGGCACACAAAGCAATCAGCCCCAGCATTTT. V gene TRBV30 combines with J gene TRBJ1-5; D remains unclear. This CDR3 has 15 residues. Between the trimmed V and J ends, which lost 2 bases and 1 base, there was a span of 12 bases. The germline gives CDR1 GTSNPN, CDR2 SVGIG (reference sequence).

The chain couples TRBV7-3 to TRBJ2-7, with 10 bases identical to TRBD2. V lost 4 bases to trimming and J lost 5 bases; unmatched junction nucleotides: 5. The CDR3 contains 14 residues. The germline V gene has CDR1 SGHTA and CDR2 FQGTGA. CDR3 DNA sequence: TGTGCCAGCAGCTCCAGCGGGGGGGCGGACGAGCAGTACTTC. Protein: CASSSSGGADEQYF. Full variable domain (rest looked up from reference TRBV7-3 and TRBJ2-7): GAGVSQTPSNKVTEKGKYVELRCDPISGHTALYWYRQSLGQGPEFLIYFQGTGAADDSGLPNDRFFAVRPEGSVSTLKIQRTERGDSAVYLCASSSSGGADEQYFGPGTRLTVT.

V and J are TRBV5-4 and TRBJ2-1; 7 bases align to TRBD2. CDR3 length equals 15 residues. Germline-derived CDR1 and CDR2 are SGHNT and YYREEE (reference sequence). The V segment lost 0 bases and the J segment 6 bases; nucleotides outside the gene matches: 6. The CDR3 loop reads CASSLGEGLANEQFF. CDR3 bases: TGTGCCAGCAGCTTGGGGGAGGGCCTAGCCAATGAGCAGTTCTTC.

Notes on this clone: Compared with germline, one end of the junction differs, possibly owing to a read error. The chain links TRBV5-1 to TRBJ2-3; the match to TRBD2 covers 8 bases. CDR3 length: 11 amino acids. The V gene's germline CDR1 is SGHRS and CDR2 YFSETQ. The CDR3 region has the DNA TGCGCCAGTGAAGCGGGGGATACGCGGTATTTT. Translated: CASEAGDTRYF.

The genes are TRBV5-1 and TRBJ1-2; D is ambiguous. Trimming stripped 3 bases from V and 7 bases from J, with 13 bases between. CDR3 length: 13 amino acids. Per germline, CDR1 SGHRS and CDR2 YFSETQ. For the CDR3, the DNA is TGCGCCAGCAGCTCTAGCTCAACGGGTGGCTACACCTTC. This translates into CASSSSSTGGYTF.

The J gene is TRBJ2-1, the V gene TRBV19; 8 bases align to TRBD2. Germline CDR1 reads LNHDA; CDR2 reads SQIVND (reference sequence). The CDR3 runs to 15 residues. V was clipped by 4 bases and J by 10 bases; unmatched bases: 12. DNA for the CDR3: TGTGCCAGTAGTAATACGGAGCGGGGGACCTTGGAGCAGTTCTTC. It encodes CASSNTERGTLEQFF.

V usage is TRBV30 and J usage is TRBJ2-3; D is unresolved. V was clipped by 1 base and J by 1 base, with 21 bases between them. This CDR3 spans 18 amino acids. Germline CDR1 is GTSNPN and CDR2 is SVGIG (reference sequence). CDR3 protein: CAWSDREGQSSRTDTQYF. CDR3 in DNA: TGTGCCTGGAGTGACCGTGAAGGCCAGAGCTCTCGCACAGATACGCAGTATTTT.

This chain connects TRBV6-6 to TRBJ2-7; possible D gene TRBD1, 5 bases. Per the germline V gene, CDR1 is MNHNY and CDR2 is SVGAGI (reference sequence). V lost 2 bases to trimming and J lost 6 bases, with 14 bases between them. This CDR3 has 14 amino acids. CDR3 bases: TGTGCCAGCAGTTACCCTGGGGCAAGGGGCGAGCAGTACTTC. It codes for CASSYPGARGEQYF.

The gene calls are TRBV10-3 and TRBJ1-6; D remains unclear. V lost 4 bases to trimming and J lost 10 bases, with 11 bases between them. The CDR3 is made up of 13 amino acids. CDR1 ENHRY and CDR2 SYGVKD come from the germline V gene. The CDR3 reads CAISGEEGSPLHF. In nucleotides, the CDR3 is TGTGCCATCAGTGGAGAGGAGGGATCACCCCTCCACTTT.

The V and J genes are TRBV4-2 and TRBJ1-2; D is unresolved. This CDR3 contains 13 residues. Per the germline V gene, CDR1 is LGHNA and CDR2 is YNFKEQ. Trimming stripped 2 bases from V and 1 base from J, with 5 bases between. The CDR3 spells CASSQRSNYGYTF. In DNA form, the CDR3 reads TGTGCCAGCAGCCAACGGAGTAACTATGGCTACACCTTC.